One sample yielded the 8 T cell receptor beta chains listed below, sequenced in a study of a mutant IDH1 vaccine in newly diagnosed glioma. Assay: immunoSEQ multiplex PCR; the TCRdb copy retains only in-frame clones and omits some. Of some 48,000 clones detected, 70% to 85% appear once; the ten largest clones hold less than 7.5%. Time point in this sample: week 35, safety follow-up. Vaccinated patients received 300 ug of mutant IDH1 20-mer peptide per dose, with topical imiquimod. The antigens of these receptors remain unknown. The sequencing here drew on PBMCs, taken from a glioma patient whose treatment included an IDH1 peptide vaccine. The receptor source for this set is a man aged 35 to 55 with glioma.

The V call is TRBV5-5, the J call TRBJ1-3, with D uncertain. Looked up from germline, CDR1 is SGHKS and CDR2 is YYEKEE (reference sequence). The ends were cut back, 4 bases at V and 9 bases at J, with 20 bases in the middle. The CDR3 consists of 15 residues. The DNA for the CDR3 is TGTGCCAGCAGCCCCGAACCGGGCATTACTGGCACCATATATTTT. Its translation is CASSPEPGITGTIYF.

This rearrangement joins TRBV18 to TRBJ2-7, with 7 positions matching TRBD1. The CDR3 is 15 amino acids. CDR1 is KGHSH, CDR2 LQKENI, per germline. V was clipped by 5 bases and J by 0 bases; unmatched bases: 7. The CDR3 reads CASSRDSRSSYEQYF. The CDR3 coding sequence is TGTGCCAGCTCAAGGGACAGCAGGAGCTCCTACGAGCAGTACTTC. Using reference TRBV18 and TRBJ2-7 for the parts outside the CDR3, the full variable domain is NAGVMQNPRHLVRRRGQEARLRCSPMKGHSHVYWYRQLPEEGLKFMVYLQKENIIDESGMPKERFSAEFPKEGPSILRIQQVVRGDSAAYFCASSRDSRSSYEQYFGPGTRLTVT.

This chain connects TRBV5-1 to TRBJ2-7, with TRBD2 matching over 7 bases. The trim removed 3 bases at V and 3 bases at J, leaving 3 bases unmatched. CDR1 is SGHRS, CDR2 YFSETQ, per germline. This CDR3 comprises 13 residues. The CDR3 DNA sequence: TGCGCCAGCAGCTCAGTAGCGGGCTACGAGCAGTACTTC. This encodes CASSSVAGYEQYF.

This clone showed up just once. The CDR3 reads CATNTGDGEQFF. Written as DNA, the CDR3 is TGTGCCACAAACACAGGGGACGGTGAGCAGTTCTTC. This chain connects TRBV10-3 to TRBJ2-1; 7 bases are a match to TRBD1. Germline V gives CDR1 ENHRY, CDR2 SYGVKD. The CDR3 has 12 residues. V trimming: 10 bases; J trimming: 9 bases; junction bases outside the gene matches: 9.

The chain combines TRBV6-5 with TRBJ1-6; D perhaps matches TRBD1 (6 bases). Trimming removed 3 bases from V and 10 bases from J, with 19 bases in between. The CDR3 covers 16 residues. CDR1 MNHEY and CDR2 SVGAGI come from the germline V gene. The chain's CDR3 is CASSYSDTGGGSPLHF. The CDR3 nucleotides are TGTGCCAGCAGTTATTCTGATACCGGGGGCGGCTCACCCCTCCACTTT.

The chain is built from TRBV6-6 and TRBJ1-5; 7 nucleotides align to TRBD1. Germline V gene lookup returns CDR1 MNHNY and CDR2 SVGAGI (reference sequence). Trimming cost V 7 bases and J 6 bases; bases outside gene matches: 9. This CDR3 is 14 amino acids long. The CDR3 DNA reads TGTGCCAGCAACGAGGGGGCGCGGGGTCAGCCCCAGCATTTT. Its protein product is CASNEGARGQPQHF.

This clone was observed once. The rearrangement joins TRBV6-5 to TRBJ1-3; D not certain. CDR1 and CDR2 from the germline V gene are MNHEY and SVGAGI. The CDR3 is 13 amino acids. Deletions cut 5 bases from V and 4 bases from J, with 9 bases between. DNA for the CDR3: TGTGCCAGCAGTCTCGAGAGGGGAAACACCATATATTTT. Amino acids: CASSLERGNTIYF.

The chain recombines TRBV5-1 with TRBJ1-2; D gene uncertain. The V end lost 2 bases, the J end lost 2 bases, and 16 bases lay between the germline ends. In germline, CDR1 is SGHRS, CDR2 YFSETQ. This CDR3 is 16 amino acids long. The CDR3 loop is CASSFGDRTENYGYTF. CDR3 coding DNA: TGCGCCAGCAGCTTCGGGGATCGGACGGAGAACTATGGCTACACCTTC.